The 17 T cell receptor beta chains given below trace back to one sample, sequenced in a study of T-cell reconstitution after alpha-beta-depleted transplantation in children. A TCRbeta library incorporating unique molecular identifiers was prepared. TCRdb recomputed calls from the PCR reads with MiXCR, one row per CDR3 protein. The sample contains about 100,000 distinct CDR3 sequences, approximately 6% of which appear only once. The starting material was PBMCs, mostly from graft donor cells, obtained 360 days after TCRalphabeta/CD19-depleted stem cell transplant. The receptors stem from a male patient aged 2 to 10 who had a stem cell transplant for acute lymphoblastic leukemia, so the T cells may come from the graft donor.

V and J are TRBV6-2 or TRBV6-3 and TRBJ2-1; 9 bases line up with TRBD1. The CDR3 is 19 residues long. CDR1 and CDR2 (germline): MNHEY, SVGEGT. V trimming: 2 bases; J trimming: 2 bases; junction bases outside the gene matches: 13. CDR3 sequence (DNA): TGTGCCAGCAGTTACCTAGGGACAGGGATAGTAGGGACCTACAATGAGCAGTTCTTC. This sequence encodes CASSYLGTGIVGTYNEQFF.

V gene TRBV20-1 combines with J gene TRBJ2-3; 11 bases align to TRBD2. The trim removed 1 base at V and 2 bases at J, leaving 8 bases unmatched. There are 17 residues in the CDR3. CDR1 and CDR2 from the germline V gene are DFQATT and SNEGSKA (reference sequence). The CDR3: CSARGWTSGLYTDTQYF. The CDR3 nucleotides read TGCAGTGCTAGAGGATGGACTAGCGGGCTTTACACAGATACGCAGTATTTT.

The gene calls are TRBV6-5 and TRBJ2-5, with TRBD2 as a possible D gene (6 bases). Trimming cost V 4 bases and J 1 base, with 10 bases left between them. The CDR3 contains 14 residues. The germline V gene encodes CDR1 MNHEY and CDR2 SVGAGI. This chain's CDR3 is CASSSTGLQETQYF. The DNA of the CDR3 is TGTGCCAGCAGTTCCACGGGACTCCAAGAGACCCAGTACTTC.

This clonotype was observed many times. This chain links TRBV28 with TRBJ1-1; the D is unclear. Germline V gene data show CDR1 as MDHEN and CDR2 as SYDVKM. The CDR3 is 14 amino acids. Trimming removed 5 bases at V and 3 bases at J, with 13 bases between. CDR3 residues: CASSTPPGYTEAFF. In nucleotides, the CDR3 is TGTGCCAGCAGTACGCCCCCGGGCTACACTGAAGCTTTCTTT.

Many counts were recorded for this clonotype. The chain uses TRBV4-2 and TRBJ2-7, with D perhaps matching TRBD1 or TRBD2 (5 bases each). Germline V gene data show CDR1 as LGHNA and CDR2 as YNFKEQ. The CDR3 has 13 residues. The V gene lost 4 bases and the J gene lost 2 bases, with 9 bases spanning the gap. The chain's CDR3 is CASSPGAAYEQYF. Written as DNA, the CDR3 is TGTGCCAGCAGCCCCGGGGCAGCCTACGAGCAGTACTTC.

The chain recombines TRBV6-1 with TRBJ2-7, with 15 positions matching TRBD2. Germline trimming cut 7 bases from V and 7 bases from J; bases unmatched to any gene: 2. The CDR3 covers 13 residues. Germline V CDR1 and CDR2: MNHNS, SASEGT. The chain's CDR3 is CASTGTSGREQYF. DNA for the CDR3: TGTGCCAGCACCGGGACTAGCGGGAGGGAGCAGTACTTC.

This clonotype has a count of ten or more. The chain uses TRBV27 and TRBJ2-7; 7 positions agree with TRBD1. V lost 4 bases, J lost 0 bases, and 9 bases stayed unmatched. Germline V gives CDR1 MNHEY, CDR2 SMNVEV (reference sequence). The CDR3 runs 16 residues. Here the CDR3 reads CASSYTSGQPSYEQYF. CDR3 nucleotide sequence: TGTGCCAGCAGTTATACCTCGGGACAGCCCTCCTACGAGCAGTACTTC.

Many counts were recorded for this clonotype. This CDR3 is CSVAGDGSSYNEQFF. The CDR3 coding sequence is TGCAGCGTGGCAGGGGACGGGTCCTCCTACAATGAGCAGTTCTTC. This rearrangement joins TRBV29-1 to TRBJ2-1, with D perhaps TRBD1 (6 bases). Germline CDR1 reads SQVTM; CDR2 reads ANQGSEA. The CDR3 totals 15 residues. V lost 6 bases and J 0 bases, leaving 15 bases between the germline ends.

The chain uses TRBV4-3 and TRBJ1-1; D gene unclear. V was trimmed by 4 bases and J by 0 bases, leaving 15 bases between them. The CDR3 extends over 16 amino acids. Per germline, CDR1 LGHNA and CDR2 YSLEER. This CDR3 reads CASSPKSSKLNTEAFF. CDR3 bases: TGCGCCAGCAGCCCAAAATCCTCTAAGCTGAACACTGAAGCTTTCTTT.

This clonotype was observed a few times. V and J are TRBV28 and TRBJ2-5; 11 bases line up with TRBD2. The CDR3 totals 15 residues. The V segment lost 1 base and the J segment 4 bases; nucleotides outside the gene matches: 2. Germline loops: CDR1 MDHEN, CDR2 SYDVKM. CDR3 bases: TGTGCCAGCAGTTTATTAGCGGGGGGGCCAGAGACCCAGTACTTC. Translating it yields CASSLLAGGPETQYF.

The CDR3 protein is CASSQDWRETQYF. The CDR3, as DNA: TGTGCCAGCAGCCAAGATTGGAGGGAGACCCAGTACTTC. The gene calls are TRBV3-1 and TRBJ2-5; a possible D gene is TRBD2 (5 bases). The CDR3 runs 13 residues. The germline V and J ends were trimmed by 0 bases and 5 bases, with 7 bases remaining between them. Germline loops: CDR1 LGHDT, CDR2 YNNKEL (reference sequence).

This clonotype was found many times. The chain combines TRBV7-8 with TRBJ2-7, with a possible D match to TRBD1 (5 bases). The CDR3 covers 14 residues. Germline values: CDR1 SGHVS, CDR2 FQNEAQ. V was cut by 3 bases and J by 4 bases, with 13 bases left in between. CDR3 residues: CASSLQGIWYEQYF. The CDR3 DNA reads TGTGCCAGCAGCTTGCAGGGAATATGGTACGAGCAGTACTTC.

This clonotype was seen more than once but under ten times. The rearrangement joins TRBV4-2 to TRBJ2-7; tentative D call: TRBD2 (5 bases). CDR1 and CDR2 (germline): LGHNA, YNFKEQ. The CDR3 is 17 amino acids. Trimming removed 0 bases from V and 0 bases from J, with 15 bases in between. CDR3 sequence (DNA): TGTGCCAGCAGCCAAGATCCCTTGAGGGCCTTCTCCTACGAGCAGTACTTC. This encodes CASSQDPLRAFSYEQYF.

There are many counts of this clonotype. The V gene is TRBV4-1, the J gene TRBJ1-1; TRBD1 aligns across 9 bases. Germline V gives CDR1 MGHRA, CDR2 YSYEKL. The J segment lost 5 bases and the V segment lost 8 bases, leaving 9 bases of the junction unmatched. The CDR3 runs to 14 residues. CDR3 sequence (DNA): TGCGCCAGCGGTGGACAGGGGAAAAGGACTGAAGCTTTCTTT. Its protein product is CASGGQGKRTEAFF.

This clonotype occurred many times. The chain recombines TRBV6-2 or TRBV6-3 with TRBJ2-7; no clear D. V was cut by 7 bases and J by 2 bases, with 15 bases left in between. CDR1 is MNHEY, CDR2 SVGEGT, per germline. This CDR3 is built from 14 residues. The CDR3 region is CASTDKSSPYEQYF. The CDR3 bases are TGTGCCAGCACCGACAAAAGTTCCCCCTACGAGCAGTACTTC.

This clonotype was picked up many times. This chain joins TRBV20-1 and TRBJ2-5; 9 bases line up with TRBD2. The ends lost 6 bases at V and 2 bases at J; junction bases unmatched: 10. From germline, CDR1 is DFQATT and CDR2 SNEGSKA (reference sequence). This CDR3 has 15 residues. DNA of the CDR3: TGCAGTGCAGGAAGGCCTAGCGGGGTTCAAGAGACCCAGTACTTC. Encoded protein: CSAGRPSGVQETQYF.

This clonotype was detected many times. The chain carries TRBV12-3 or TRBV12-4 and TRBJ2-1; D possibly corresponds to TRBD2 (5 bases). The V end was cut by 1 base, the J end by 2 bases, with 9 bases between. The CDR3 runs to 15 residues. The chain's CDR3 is CASSLGAGAYNEQFF. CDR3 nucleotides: TGTGCCAGCAGTTTAGGGGCCGGGGCCTACAATGAGCAGTTCTTC.